This T cell receptor beta chain originates from a study of blood T cell repertoires in COVID-19. The study drew participants aged about 18 to 89 years from 20 to 30 US areas. Participants were placed into cohorts based on the clinical history they reported. Recovered status in Cohort 3 required two negative PCRs, clearance, or symptom resolution. Original analysis: Nucleated cell number was recorded as an estimate derived from reference gene primer amplification. Generated by immunoSEQ multiplex PCR, the TCRdb table keeps only in-frame clones and is missing some. V and J calls and clone size follow that table, whereas D and trimming were derived from the DNA. The table has roughly 160,000 clones, roughly four fifths seen once. Trimming left V 0 bases short and J 0 bases short, with 12 bases between. Germline-derived CDR1 and CDR2 are SGDLS and YYNGEE. The CDR3 runs to 16 residues.

J is TRBJ1-2 and V is TRBV9; D might be TRBD1 (6 bases). The TCR originated in a man in his fifties who had recovered from COVID-19. Sequencing was performed on PBMCs or T cells enriched from blood (not recorded which). The CDR3 loop reads CASSVVPGGANYGYTF. In nucleotides, the CDR3 is TGTGCCAGCAGCGTAGTTCCGGGGGGCGCTAACTATGGCTACACCTTC.